The source of this T cell receptor beta chain is a study of preoperative IRX-2 immunotherapy in early breast cancer. This clone was found a few times. The treatment: preoperative locoregional IRX-2 cytokine immunotherapy. Preoperative locoregional IRX-2 cytokine immunotherapy was tested in the phase Ib source study. The method was immunoSEQ multiplex PCR; TCRdb's version includes in-frame clones alone and lacks a portion of them. The sample comprises roughly 26,000 clones, more than 80% of which are singletons, and 1% to 1.5% rests with the top ten. CDR1 is SQVTM and CDR2 is ANQGSEA in the germline V gene. The CDR3 covers 12 residues. The V end lost 4 bases, the J end lost 4 bases, and 8 bases lay between the germline ends.

The starting material was lymph node tissue, obtained after IRX-2 immunotherapy. This chain joins TRBV29-1 and TRBJ1-5; maybe TRBD1 (5 bases). The TCR was taken from a human donor with breast cancer. CDR3 DNA sequence: TGCAGCGTTGTGTCAGGGAATCAGCCCCAGCATTTT. Translated: CSVVSGNQPQHF.